Below, 16 T cell receptor beta chains from the same sample are listed, as sequenced in a study of T cells after yellow fever vaccination. One entry per CDR3 protein results from TCRdb running MiXCR on the 5' RACE reads. Found here are approximately 550,000 distinct CDR3 sequences, roughly 21% of them singletons; the top ten hold roughly an eighth. The material sequenced was PBMCs, taken 15 days after the yellow fever booster vaccination. These receptors originate from a young man who received the YFV17D yellow fever vaccine.

V gene TRBV12-3 or TRBV12-4 combines with J gene TRBJ1-2, with 10 bases that match TRBD1. The CDR3 spans 14 residues. V was clipped by 8 bases and J by 2 bases; unmatched bases: 5. DNA for the CDR3: TGTGCCAGCGGAAAGGGACAGGGGAACTATGGCTACACCTTC. This sequence encodes CASGKGQGNYGYTF.

The J gene is TRBJ2-7, the V gene TRBV5-8, with TRBD2 matching 8 bases. This CDR3 spans 13 amino acids. Germline V gene data show CDR1 as SGHTS and CDR2 as YDEGEE. Trimming took 7 bases from V and 5 from J; bases not matched to a gene: 8. The CDR3 DNA sequence: TGTGCCAGCCCGCCGCGGGGGGCCCACGAGCAGTACTTC. Translated, it gives CASPPRGAHEQYF.

The chain uses TRBV5-1 and TRBJ2-5; D is unclear. Trimming stripped 1 base from V and 2 bases from J, with 9 bases between. Germline V gene sequence: CDR1 SGHRS, CDR2 YFSETQ. The CDR3 has 14 amino acids. CDR3 coding DNA: TGCGCCAGCAGCTTGTGGGGTGGTCAAGAGACCCAGTACTTC. This encodes CASSLWGGQETQYF.

J is TRBJ2-2 and V is TRBV7-9, with D unresolved. V was pared by 3 bases and J by 7 bases, with 9 bases between. The CDR3 extends over 13 amino acids. Per the germline V gene, CDR1 is SEHNR and CDR2 is FQNEAQ (reference sequence). This CDR3 reads CASSFESGGELFF. CDR3 nucleotides: TGTGCCAGCAGCTTCGAATCGGGCGGGGAGCTGTTTTTT.

The gene calls are TRBV28 and TRBJ2-1, with unresolved D. V was clipped by 6 bases and J by 3 bases, with 15 bases between them. CDR1 is MDHEN and CDR2 is SYDVKM in the germline V gene. This CDR3 has 15 amino acids. DNA for the CDR3: TGTGCCAGCAGCCTGGGCGGACCAGTCTACAATGAGCAGTTCTTC. Translated, it gives CASSLGGPVYNEQFF.

There are a few counts of this clonotype. The CDR3 nucleotides read TGCGCCAGCACTTTCCAGGACAATGAGCAGTTCTTC. Translation: CASTFQDNEQFF. The rearrangement joins TRBV5-1 to TRBJ2-1, with no clear D. Germline V CDR1 and CDR2: SGHRS, YFSETQ. The CDR3 has 12 amino acids. Trimming took 6 bases from V and 5 from J, leaving 9 bases between them.

In its sample, this clonotype was seen a few times. The CDR3 DNA reads as TGTGCCAGCAGGCGGCAGGGAAGGATGACTGAAGCTTTCTTT. As protein: CASRRQGRMTEAFF. The genes are TRBV6-2 or TRBV6-3 and TRBJ1-1; D is possibly TRBD1 (5 bases). This CDR3 has 14 amino acids. Between the trimmed V and J ends, which lost 6 bases and 5 bases, there was a span of 16 bases. Germline V lookup: CDR1 MNHEY, CDR2 SVGEGT.

The CDR3 DNA reads as TGTGCCACCAGTGATTTGCACTTGCGTATTGGAGAGGGGGGATCACCCCTCCACTTT. This codes for CATSDLHLRIGEGGSPLHF. This chain uses TRBV24-1 with TRBJ1-6; D may be TRBD1 (6 bases). The V gene's germline CDR1 is KGHDR and CDR2 SFDVKD. This CDR3 is built from 19 residues. V gave up 0 bases and J gave up 10 bases, with 24 bases separating them.

This clonotype was seen only a few times. The chain employs TRBV5-4 and TRBJ2-5; no clear D. The CDR3 extends over 14 amino acids. Trimming shortened V by 0 bases and J by 1 base, and 7 bases separated the two germline ends. The germline gives CDR1 SGHNT, CDR2 YYREEE (reference sequence). The chain's CDR3 is CASSLVGFQETQYF. CDR3 DNA sequence: TGTGCCAGCAGCTTGGTTGGTTTCCAAGAGACCCAGTACTTC.

This clonotype was counted between two and nine times. The chain carries TRBV29-1 and TRBJ2-3; TRBD2 matches at 10 bases. Germline-derived CDR1 and CDR2 are SQVTM and ANQGSEA. J was trimmed by 2 bases and V by 4 bases; bases with no gene match: 3. The length of the CDR3 is 14 residues. This CDR3 reads CSVATSGTTDTQYF. The CDR3 bases are TGCAGCGTTGCTACTAGCGGGACCACAGATACGCAGTATTTT.

By proportion, this clonotype is medium-sized. The chain employs TRBV6-5 and TRBJ2-5; D may correspond to TRBD1 or TRBD2 (6 bases each). The germline V gene encodes CDR1 MNHEY and CDR2 SVGAGI. The CDR3 consists of 16 residues. Trimming left V 0 bases short and J 2 bases short, with 13 bases between. The CDR3 DNA sequence: TGTGCCAGCAGTTACTCCGCCGGGGGCGAGCAAGAGACCCAGTACTTC. Translating gives CASSYSAGGEQETQYF.

This clonotype showed up many times. The chain couples TRBV7-9 to TRBJ2-3; D is ambiguous. Trimming shortened V by 1 base and J by 5 bases, and 1 base separated the two germline ends. This CDR3 spans 11 amino acids. Germline V CDR1 and CDR2: SEHNR, FQNEAQ (reference sequence). CDR3: CASSLEDTQYF. CDR3 bases: TGTGCCAGCAGCTTAGAAGATACGCAGTATTTT.

In DNA form, the CDR3 reads TGCGCCAGCAGCCAAGAGGCTGACAGGGGGGTTAGCCACGAGCAGTACTTC. It encodes CASSQEADRGVSHEQYF. This rearrangement joins TRBV4-1 to TRBJ2-7; 9 bases align to TRBD1. The length of the CDR3 is 17 residues. After removal of 0 bases from V and 5 bases from J, the junction contained 11 bases not matched to a gene. The germline gives CDR1 MGHRA, CDR2 YSYEKL.

This sequence joins TRBV7-2 and TRBJ1-3; D might be TRBD1 (5 bases). The CDR3 covers 15 residues. Germline CDR1 and CDR2: SGHTA and FQGNSA. V lost 7 bases to trimming and J lost 0 bases, with 13 bases between them. CDR3: CASIKGRASGNTIYF. DNA of the CDR3: TGTGCCAGCATAAAGGGCAGGGCCTCTGGAAACACCATATATTTT.

This clonotype was counted a few times. V is TRBV5-1 and J is TRBJ1-2, with a weak D call TRBD1 (5 bases). Trimming shortened V by 5 bases and J by 8 bases, and 16 bases separated the two germline ends. From germline, CDR1 is SGHRS and CDR2 YFSETQ. CDR3 length: 13 amino acids. Written as DNA, the CDR3 is TGCGCCAGCAGGGAAGGGGCAGTCTGGGGCTACACCTTC. This gives the protein CASREGAVWGYTF.

The V and J genes are TRBV27 and TRBJ2-5; 9 bases are shared with TRBD1. Germline-derived CDR1 and CDR2 are MNHEY and SMNVEV (reference sequence). The CDR3 has 15 residues. With V trimmed by 5 bases and J by 4 bases, 8 bases remained unmatched. This chain's CDR3 is CASSPRDRDVETQYF. The CDR3 DNA sequence: TGTGCCAGCAGTCCCCGGGACAGGGATGTAGAGACCCAGTACTTC.